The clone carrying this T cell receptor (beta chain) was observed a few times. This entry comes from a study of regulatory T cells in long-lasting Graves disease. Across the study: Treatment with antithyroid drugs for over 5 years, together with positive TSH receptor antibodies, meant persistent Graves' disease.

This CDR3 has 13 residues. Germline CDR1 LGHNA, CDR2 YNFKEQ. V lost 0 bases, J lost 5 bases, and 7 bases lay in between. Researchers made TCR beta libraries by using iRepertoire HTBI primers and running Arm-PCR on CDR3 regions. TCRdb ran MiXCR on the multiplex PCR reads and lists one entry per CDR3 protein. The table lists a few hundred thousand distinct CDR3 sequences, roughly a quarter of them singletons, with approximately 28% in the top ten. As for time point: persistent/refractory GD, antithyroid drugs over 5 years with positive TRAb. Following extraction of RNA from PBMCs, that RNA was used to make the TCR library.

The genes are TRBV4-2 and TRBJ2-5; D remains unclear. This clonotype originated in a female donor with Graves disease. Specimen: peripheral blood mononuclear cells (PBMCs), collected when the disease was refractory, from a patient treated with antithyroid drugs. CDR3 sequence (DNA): TGTGCCAGCAGCCAAGAAGGCGTTGAGACCCAGTACTTC. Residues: CASSQEGVETQYF.